This T cell receptor (beta chain) comes out of a study of Ad26.COV2.S vaccination and SARS-CoV-2 variants. Produced via immunoSEQ multiplex PCR; TCRdb's table is partial and in-frame only. The table records fewer than 400,000 clones, 75% to 90% of them present only once. The treatment: roughly 19 received Ad26.COV2.S at low or high dose, single or two shots; 5 received placebo; per-sample allocation not given. Sampling occurred on day 63 after the first vaccine or placebo injection. Boston provided a donor who was an adult aged 18-55 years. What was given as vaccine was an Ad26 vector encoding Wuhan-strain SARS-CoV-2 spike. The clonotype comes from a person between 18 and 60 years old who received the Ad26.COV2.S COVID-19 vaccine or a placebo. The source material was peripheral blood, sampled in a trial of Ad26.COV2.S vaccine versus placebo.

CDR3 coding DNA: TGTGCCAGCAGATATCCCGATGCAGGGGAGAACACTGAAGCTTTCTTT. Its protein product is CASRYPDAGENTEAFF. This chain links TRBV7-9 with TRBJ1-1, with a tentative D call TRBD1 (6 bases). Germline loops: CDR1 SEHNR, CDR2 FQNEAQ (reference sequence). Trimming cost V 6 bases and J 1 base, with 18 bases left between them. The CDR3 consists of 16 residues.